This T cell receptor (beta chain) derives from a study of T-cell reconstitution after alpha-beta-depleted transplantation in children. Unique molecular identifiers were used in preparing the TCRbeta library. TCRdb used MiXCR to reprocess the PCR reads, holding one entry per CDR3 protein. The sample shows a few hundred thousand distinct CDR3 sequences, roughly a tenth of them seen only once. This clonotype was observed many times. Its antigen is not known. The germline V gene encodes CDR1 ENHRY and CDR2 SYGVKD. The CDR3 covers 16 residues. V lost 10 bases and J lost 3; bases outside the gene matches: 10. Findings and caveats of the study: At one year after transplant, newly produced T cells mostly accounted for T-cell counts and diversity. Several patients had high TCRbeta diversity at day 60; it came from surviving recipient T cells and thymic progenitors. After transplant, at about two months, alpha-beta T cells were reportedly derived from several hundred expanded graft clones.

The sequenced sample was PBMCs, obtained before TCRalphabeta/CD19-depleted stem cell transplant. The rearrangement links TRBV10-3 to TRBJ2-3, with 13 bases that match TRBD2. This receptor was obtained from a child under two years old with acute myeloid leukemia, due to receive a stem cell transplant. CDR3 amino acids: CATRAGLAGVTDTQYF. The CDR3 nucleotides read TGTGCCACCAGGGCCGGACTAGCGGGAGTAACAGATACGCAGTATTTT.